Below, one T cell receptor (beta chain) is given with its context. Antigen: not known. V dropped 2 bases and J dropped 1 base, with 11 bases sitting between them. In germline, CDR1 is MNHEY, CDR2 SVGEGT. The CDR3 length is 15 residues. Sequencing of TCR beta covered CD8+ and CD4+ T cells obtained from blood. The multiple sclerosis controls consisted of treatment-naive patients with relapsing-remitting disease, either stable or active. This record comes from a study of CD8 T cells in Susac syndrome. Study-wide points: An acknowledgment was made by the study that its TCR sequencing and HLA analysis involved relatively few individuals.

The RNA, 0.5 to 1 ug, was put through reverse transcription using random hexamers. Via MiXCR, TCRdb re-called the immunoSEQ multiplex PCR reads, giving one row per CDR3 protein. The repertoire consists of around 140,000 distinct CDR3 sequences, with 80% to 85% occurring once and the leading ten covering roughly 0.53%. The sequence came from a human donor with multiple sclerosis. The chain links TRBV6-2 or TRBV6-3 to TRBJ1-1; D remains ambiguous. The sample comprised CD8+ T cells from PBMCs. CDR3 in amino acids: CASSYLVAANTEAFF. CDR3 DNA sequence: TGTGCCAGCAGTTACCTTGTGGCAGCGAACACTGAAGCTTTCTTT.